The next 8 T cell receptor beta chains were all read from a single sample in a study of T cell clusters in autoimmune cytopenias. TRB amplification used approximately 250 ng of peripheral blood genomic DNA. Multiplex touch-down PCR amplified TRB using TRB-A and TRB-B pools in one tube. No DNA is given; TCRdb re-called the multiplex PCR reads and lists each CDR3 protein once. In all, the sample yields about 5,000 distinct CDR3 sequences. Sequenced material: peripheral blood. The receptors were gathered from a human donor with an autoimmune cytopenia or autoimmune hepatitis (not recorded which).

The chain employs TRBV18 and TRBJ2-7. Germline assignment: CDR1 KGHSH and CDR2 LQKENI. The CDR3 contains 14 residues. The CDR3 sequence is CASSPGLDFYEQYF.

The V and J genes are TRBV11-2 and TRBJ2-7; the D call of TRBD1 rests on TCRdb alone, since no DNA is present to check it. The germline V gene has CDR1 SGHAT and CDR2 FQNNGV. The CDR3 contains 15 residues. The CDR3 region is CASSLYAQGAYEQYF.

This clonotype is classed as medium-sized by frequency. The J gene is TRBJ2-1, the V gene TRBV6-5; the D gene TCRdb calls, TRBD2, cannot be checked with no DNA. Germline CDR1 reads MNHEY; CDR2 reads SVGAGI. The CDR3 spans 19 residues. The CDR3 sequence: CASRAPGLAGGRSYNEQFF.

By frequency, this clonotype registers medium-sized. The rearrangement uses TRBV20-1 and TRBJ2-1; without DNA, the TCRdb call of TRBD1 cannot be checked. There are 13 residues in the CDR3. CDR1 and CDR2 (germline): DFQATT, SNEGSKA (reference sequence). CDR3 protein: CSARSRDNNEQFF.

Considering frequency, this clonotype is medium-sized (0.01 to 0.1%). CDR3 in amino acids: CASSERTGRLGYTF. The rearrangement uses TRBV6-1 and TRBJ1-2; the TCRdb call, TRBD1, lacks DNA for checking. The V gene's germline CDR1 is MNHNS and CDR2 SASEGT. This CDR3 is 14 amino acids long.

The chain is built from TRBV2 and TRBJ1-2; TCRdb outputs TRBD1, but without DNA this stays unchecked. Germline V lookup: CDR1 SNHLY, CDR2 FYNNEI. The CDR3 has 14 amino acids. Here the CDR3 reads CASSVLAGDYGYTF.

The rearrangement uses TRBV6-5 and TRBJ2-7; TCRdb returns TRBD1, unconfirmable since there is no DNA. CDR3 size: 14 residues. Germline V lookup: CDR1 MNHEY, CDR2 SVGAGI. This chain's CDR3 is CASSRDGIAYEQYF.

This clonotype counts as medium-sized by frequency. The chain employs TRBV6-5 and TRBJ2-7; TCRdb gives TRBD2 as the D gene, but with no DNA this cannot be confirmed. CDR3 length: 17 amino acids. Germline CDR1 and CDR2: MNHEY and SVGAGI. The CDR3: CASSYSGLKSIPYEQYF.